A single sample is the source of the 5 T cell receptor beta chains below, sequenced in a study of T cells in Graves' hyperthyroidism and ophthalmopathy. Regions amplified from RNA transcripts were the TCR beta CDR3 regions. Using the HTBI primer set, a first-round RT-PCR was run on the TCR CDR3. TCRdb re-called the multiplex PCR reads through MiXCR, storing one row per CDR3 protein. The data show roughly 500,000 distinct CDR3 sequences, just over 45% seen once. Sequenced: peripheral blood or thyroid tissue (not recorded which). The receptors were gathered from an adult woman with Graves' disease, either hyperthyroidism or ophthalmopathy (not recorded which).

Written as DNA, the CDR3 is TGCAGTGCTGGGACAGGTGCAAATCAGCCCCAGCATTTT. The encoded protein is CSAGTGANQPQHF. The J gene is TRBJ1-5, the V gene TRBV20-1; 8 bases are a match to TRBD1. The J segment lost 4 bases and the V segment lost 5 bases, leaving 4 bases of the junction unmatched. The CDR3 extends over 13 amino acids. Germline V gene sequence: CDR1 DFQATT, CDR2 SNEGSKA (reference sequence).

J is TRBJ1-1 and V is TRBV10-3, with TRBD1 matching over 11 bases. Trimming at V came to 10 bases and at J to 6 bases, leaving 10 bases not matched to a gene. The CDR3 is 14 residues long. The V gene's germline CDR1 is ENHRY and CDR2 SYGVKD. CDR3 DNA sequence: TGTGCCACCGGACAGGGGGCCCCCGGGGCTGAAGCTTTCTTT. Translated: CATGQGAPGAEAFF.

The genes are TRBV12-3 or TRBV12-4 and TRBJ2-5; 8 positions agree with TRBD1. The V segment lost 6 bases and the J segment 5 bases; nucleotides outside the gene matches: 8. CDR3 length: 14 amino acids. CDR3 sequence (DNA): TGTGCCAGCAGGATGACAGGGGACGGGGAGACCCAGTACTTC. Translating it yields CASRMTGDGETQYF.

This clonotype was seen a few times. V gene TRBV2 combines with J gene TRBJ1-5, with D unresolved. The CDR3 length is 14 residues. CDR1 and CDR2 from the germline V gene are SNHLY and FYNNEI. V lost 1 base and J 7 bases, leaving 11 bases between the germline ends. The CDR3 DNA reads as TGTGCCAGCAGTGAAGGGGAGATTAGGCAGCCCCAGCATTTT. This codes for CASSEGEIRQPQHF.

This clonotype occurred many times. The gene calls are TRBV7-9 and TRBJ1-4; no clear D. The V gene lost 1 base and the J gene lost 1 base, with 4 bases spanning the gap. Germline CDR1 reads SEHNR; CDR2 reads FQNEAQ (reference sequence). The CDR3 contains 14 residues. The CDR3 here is CASSLGVTNEKLFF. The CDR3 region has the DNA TGTGCCAGCAGCTTAGGGGTAACTAATGAAAAACTGTTTTTT.